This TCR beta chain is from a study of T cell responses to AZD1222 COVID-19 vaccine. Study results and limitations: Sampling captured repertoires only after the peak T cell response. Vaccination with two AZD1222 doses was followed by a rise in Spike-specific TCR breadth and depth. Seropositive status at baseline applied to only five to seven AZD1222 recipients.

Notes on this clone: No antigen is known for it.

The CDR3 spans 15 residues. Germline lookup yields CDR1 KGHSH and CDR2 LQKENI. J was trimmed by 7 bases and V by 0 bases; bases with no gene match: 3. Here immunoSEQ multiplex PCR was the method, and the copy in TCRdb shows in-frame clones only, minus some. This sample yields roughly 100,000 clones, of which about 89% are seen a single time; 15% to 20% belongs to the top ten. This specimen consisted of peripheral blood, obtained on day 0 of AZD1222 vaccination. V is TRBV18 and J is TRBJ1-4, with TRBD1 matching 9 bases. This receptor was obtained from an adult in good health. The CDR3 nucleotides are TGTGCCAGCTCACCACCGGGACAGGGTGTTGAAAAACTGTTTTTT. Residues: CASSPPGQGVEKLFF.